This T cell receptor (delta chain) was identified during a study of gamma-delta chains in newborns, infants, children. About the research overall: Microbial exposure reportedly drives polyclonal innate γδ T cell expansion after birth.

Germline trimming cut 0 bases from V and 0 bases from J; bases unmatched to any gene: 23. The CDR3 is 23 residues long. Per the germline V gene, CDR1 is TSWWSYY and CDR2 is QGS. TCRdb reanalyzed the reads using CATT. The repertoire has roughly 2,700 delta-chain clones, around 46% of them found once; the top ten carry about 10%. The origin of this receptor is a child who received the measles vaccine. This chain links TRDV1 with TRDJ1; 9 positions agree with TRDD2. The material was blood, obtained at baseline. DNA for the CDR3: TGTGCTCTTGGGGAACTTCAGGCCTTCCTACTTTTTGGATACGAACCGTACACCGATAAACTCATCTTT. It codes for CALGELQAFLLFGYEPYTDKLIF.